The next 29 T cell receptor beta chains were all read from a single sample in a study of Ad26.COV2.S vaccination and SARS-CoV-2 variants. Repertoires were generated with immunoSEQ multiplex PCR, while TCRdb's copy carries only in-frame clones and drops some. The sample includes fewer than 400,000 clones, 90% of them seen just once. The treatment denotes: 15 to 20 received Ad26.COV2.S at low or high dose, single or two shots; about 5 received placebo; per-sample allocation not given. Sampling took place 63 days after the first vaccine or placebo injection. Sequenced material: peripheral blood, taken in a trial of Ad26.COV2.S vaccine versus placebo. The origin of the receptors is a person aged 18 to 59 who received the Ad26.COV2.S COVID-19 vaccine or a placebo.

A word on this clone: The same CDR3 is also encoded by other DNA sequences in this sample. CDR3 loop: CASSFGGVGGYTF. DNA for the CDR3: TGTGCCAGCAGTTTCGGCGGGGTCGGGGGCTACACCTTC. The chain recombines TRBV12-3 or TRBV12-4 with TRBJ1-2; D is unclear. Trimming took 3 bases from V and 8 from J, leaving 13 bases between them. The CDR3 totals 13 residues.

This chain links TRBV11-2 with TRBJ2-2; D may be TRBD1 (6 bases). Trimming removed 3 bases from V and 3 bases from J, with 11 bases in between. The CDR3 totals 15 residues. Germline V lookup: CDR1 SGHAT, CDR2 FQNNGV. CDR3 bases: TGTGCCAGCAGCTTCGGACAGATCGACACCGGGGAGCTGTTTTTT. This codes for CASSFGQIDTGELFF. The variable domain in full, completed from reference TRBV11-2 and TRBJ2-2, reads EAGVAQSPRYKIIEKRQSVAFWCNPISGHATLYWYQQILGQGPKLLIQFQNNGVVDDSQLPKDRFSAERLKGVDSTLKIQPAKLEDSAVYLCASSFGQIDTGELFFGEGSRLTVL.

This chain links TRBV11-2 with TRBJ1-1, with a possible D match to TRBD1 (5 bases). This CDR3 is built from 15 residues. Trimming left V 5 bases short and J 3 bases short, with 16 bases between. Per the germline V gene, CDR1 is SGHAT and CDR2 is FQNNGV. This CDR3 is CASSPEFSGDTEAFF. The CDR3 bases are TGTGCCAGCAGCCCAGAATTTTCGGGGGACACTGAAGCTTTCTTT.

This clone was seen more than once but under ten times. CDR3 in DNA: TGTGCCAGTAGTCTATCACAGGGGAGGGGAACTGGCTACACCTTC. It specifies CASSLSQGRGTGYTF. This chain links TRBV19 with TRBJ1-2; 7 nucleotides line up with TRBD1. Per germline, CDR1 LNHDA and CDR2 SQIVND (reference sequence). The CDR3 spans 15 residues. J gave up 7 bases and V 5 bases, and 13 bases lay outside the gene matches.

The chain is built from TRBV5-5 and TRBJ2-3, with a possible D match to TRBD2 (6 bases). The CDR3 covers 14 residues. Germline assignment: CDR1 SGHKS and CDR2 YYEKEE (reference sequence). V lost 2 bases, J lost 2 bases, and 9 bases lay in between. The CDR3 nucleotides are TGTGCCAGCAGCTTTTCTAGCGCCACAGATACGCAGTATTTT. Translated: CASSFSSATDTQYF.

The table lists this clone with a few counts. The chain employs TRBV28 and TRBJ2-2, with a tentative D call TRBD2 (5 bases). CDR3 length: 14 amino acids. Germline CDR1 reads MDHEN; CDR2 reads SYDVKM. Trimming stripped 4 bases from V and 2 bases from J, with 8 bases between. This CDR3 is CASSYGINTGELFF. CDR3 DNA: TGTGCCAGCAGTTACGGGATCAACACCGGGGAGCTGTTTTTT.

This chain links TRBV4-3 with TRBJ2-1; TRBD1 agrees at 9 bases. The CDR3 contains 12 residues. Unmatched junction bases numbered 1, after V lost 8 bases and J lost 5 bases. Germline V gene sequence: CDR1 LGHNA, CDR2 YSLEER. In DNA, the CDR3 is TGCGCCAGCGGGACAGGGAACAATGAGCAGTTCTTC. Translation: CASGTGNNEQFF.

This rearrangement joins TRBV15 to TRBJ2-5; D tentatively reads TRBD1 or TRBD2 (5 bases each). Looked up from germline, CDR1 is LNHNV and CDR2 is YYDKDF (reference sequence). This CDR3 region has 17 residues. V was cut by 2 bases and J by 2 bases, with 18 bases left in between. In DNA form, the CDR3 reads TGTGCCACCAGCAGACGGGGCACTTCTAGCCTTCAAGAGACCCAGTACTTC. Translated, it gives CATSRRGTSSLQETQYF.

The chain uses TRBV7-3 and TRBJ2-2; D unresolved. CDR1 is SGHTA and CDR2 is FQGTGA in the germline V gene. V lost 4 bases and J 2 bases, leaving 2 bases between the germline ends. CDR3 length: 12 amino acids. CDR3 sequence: CASSSNTGELFF. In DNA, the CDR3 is TGTGCCAGCAGCTCTAACACCGGGGAGCTGTTTTTT.

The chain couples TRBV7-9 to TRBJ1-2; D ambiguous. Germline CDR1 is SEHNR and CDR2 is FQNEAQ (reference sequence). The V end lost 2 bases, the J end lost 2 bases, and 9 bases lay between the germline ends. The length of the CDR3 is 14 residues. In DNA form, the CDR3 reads TGTGCCAGCAGCTTATTCGATCAGAACTATGGCTACACCTTC. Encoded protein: CASSLFDQNYGYTF.

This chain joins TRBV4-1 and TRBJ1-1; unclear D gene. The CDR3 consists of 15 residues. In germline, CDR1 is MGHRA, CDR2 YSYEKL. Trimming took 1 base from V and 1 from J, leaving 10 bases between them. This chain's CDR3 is CASSQGDGQNTEAFF. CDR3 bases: TGCGCCAGCAGCCAAGGAGACGGGCAGAACACTGAAGCTTTCTTT.

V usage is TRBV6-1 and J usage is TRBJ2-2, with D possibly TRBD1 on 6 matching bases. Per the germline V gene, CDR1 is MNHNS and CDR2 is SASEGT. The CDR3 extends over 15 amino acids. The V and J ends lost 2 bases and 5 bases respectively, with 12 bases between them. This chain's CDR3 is CASSERGKMTGELFF. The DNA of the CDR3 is TGTGCCAGCAGTGAAAGGGGGAAAATGACCGGGGAGCTGTTTTTT.

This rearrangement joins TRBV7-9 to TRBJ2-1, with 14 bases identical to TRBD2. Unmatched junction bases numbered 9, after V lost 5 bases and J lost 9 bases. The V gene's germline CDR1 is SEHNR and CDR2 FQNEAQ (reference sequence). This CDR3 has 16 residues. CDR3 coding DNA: TGTGCCAGCAGCCCCATCGGGACTAGCGGGAGTAGTGAGCAGTTCTTC. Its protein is CASSPIGTSGSSEQFF.

The CDR3 is CASSYLDQRPFF. The CDR3 DNA follows: TGTGCCAGCAGTTACTTAGACCAACGGCCTTTCTTT. V and J are TRBV6-2 or TRBV6-3 and TRBJ1-1; D unclear. Germline V CDR1 and CDR2: MNHEY, SVGEGT. This CDR3 spans 12 amino acids. V lost 1 base to trimming and J lost 12 bases, with 12 bases between them.

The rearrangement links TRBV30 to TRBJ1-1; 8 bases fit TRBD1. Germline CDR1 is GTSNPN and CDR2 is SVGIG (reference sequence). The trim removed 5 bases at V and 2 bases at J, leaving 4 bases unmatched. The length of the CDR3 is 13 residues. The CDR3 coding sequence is TGTGCCTGGGCGACAGGGGCCAACACTGAAGCTTTCTTT. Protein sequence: CAWATGANTEAFF.

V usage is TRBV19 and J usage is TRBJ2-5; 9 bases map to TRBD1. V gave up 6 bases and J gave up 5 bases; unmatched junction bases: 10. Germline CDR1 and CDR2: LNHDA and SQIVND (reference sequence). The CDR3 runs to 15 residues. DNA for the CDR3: TGTGCCAGTAGGACTCTGGACAGGGGAGGCGAGACCCAGTACTTC. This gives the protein CASRTLDRGGETQYF.

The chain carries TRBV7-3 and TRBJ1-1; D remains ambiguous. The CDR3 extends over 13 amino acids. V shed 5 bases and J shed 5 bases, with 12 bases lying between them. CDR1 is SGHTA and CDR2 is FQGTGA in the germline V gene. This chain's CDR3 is CASSITVETEAFF. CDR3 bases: TGTGCCAGCAGCATCACGGTCGAGACTGAAGCTTTCTTT.

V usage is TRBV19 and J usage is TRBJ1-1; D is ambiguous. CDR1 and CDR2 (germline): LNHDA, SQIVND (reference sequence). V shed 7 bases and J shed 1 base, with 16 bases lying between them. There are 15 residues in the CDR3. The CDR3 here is CASTSYRQRNTEAFF. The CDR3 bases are TGTGCCAGTACTTCTTATAGGCAGAGGAACACTGAAGCTTTCTTT. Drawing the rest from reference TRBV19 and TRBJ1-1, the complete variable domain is DGGITQSPKYLFRKEGQNVTLSCEQNLNHDAMYWYRQDPGQGLRLIYYSQIVNDFQKGDIAEGYSVSREKKESFPLTVTSAQKNPTAFYLCASTSYRQRNTEAFFGQGTRLTVV.

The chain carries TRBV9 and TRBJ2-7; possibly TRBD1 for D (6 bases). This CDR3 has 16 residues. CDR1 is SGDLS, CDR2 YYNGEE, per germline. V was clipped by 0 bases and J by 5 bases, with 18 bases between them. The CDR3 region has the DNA TGTGCCAGCAGCGTAGACGAGGGGGTACTCCTTGACGAGCAGTACTTC. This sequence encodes CASSVDEGVLLDEQYF.

DNA for the CDR3: TGTGCCAGCAGCTTGGTGGGGGTCCAGGGGCGGTTTTCCTACAATGAGCAGTTCTTC. It codes for CASSLVGVQGRFSYNEQFF. The genes are TRBV7-2 and TRBJ2-1, with a possible D match to TRBD1 (6 bases). The CDR3 has 19 residues. Germline V gene data show CDR1 as SGHTA and CDR2 as FQGNSA. V was pared by 3 bases and J by 1 base, with 22 bases between.

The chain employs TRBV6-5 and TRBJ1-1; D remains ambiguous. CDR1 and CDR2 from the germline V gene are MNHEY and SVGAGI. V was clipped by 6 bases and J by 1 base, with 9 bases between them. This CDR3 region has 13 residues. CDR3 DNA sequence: TGTGCCAGCAGCCGGGTTGGGAACACTGAAGCTTTCTTT. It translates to CASSRVGNTEAFF.

This chain's CDR3 is CASKTGTDYYEQYF. In DNA form, the CDR3 reads TGTGCCAGCAAGACCGGGACAGATTACTACGAGCAGTACTTC. The chain combines TRBV2 with TRBJ2-7; 7 positions agree with TRBD1. The CDR3 is 14 residues long. Germline CDR1 SNHLY, CDR2 FYNNEI. The J segment lost 3 bases and the V segment lost 7 bases, leaving 9 bases of the junction unmatched. Looking up the rest from reference TRBV2 and TRBJ2-7 gives the full variable domain: EPEVTQTPSHQVTQMGQEVILRCVPISNHLYFYWYRQILGQKVEFLVSFYNNEISEKSEIFDDQFSVERPDGSNFTLKIRSTKLEDSAMYFCASKTGTDYYEQYFGPGTRLTVT.

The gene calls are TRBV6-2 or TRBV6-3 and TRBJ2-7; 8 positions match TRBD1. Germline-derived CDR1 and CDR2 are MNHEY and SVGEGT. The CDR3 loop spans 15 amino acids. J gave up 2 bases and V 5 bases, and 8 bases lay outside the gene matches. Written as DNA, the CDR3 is TGTGCCAGCAGTAGGCCGGGACAGGCCGCCTACGAGCAGTACGTC. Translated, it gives CASSRPGQAAYEQYV.

CDR3 residues: CASSRRFFNRQKTYGYTF. The CDR3 DNA is TGTGCCAGCAGCCGACGTTTTTTTAATCGGCAGAAAACTTATGGCTACACCTTC. The chain joins TRBV28 to TRBJ1-2; no definite D call. CDR3 length: 18 residues. The germline V gene has CDR1 MDHEN and CDR2 SYDVKM. V shed 6 bases and J shed 5 bases, with 28 bases lying between them.

CDR3 nucleotides: TGCAGCGTCCTAAGACCTAGCGGGGGGAACACCGGGGAGCTGTTTTTT. Its protein product is CSVLRPSGGNTGELFF. The V and J genes are TRBV29-1 and TRBJ2-2; 10 bases are shared with TRBD2. The CDR3 is 16 residues long. CDR1 is SQVTM and CDR2 is ANQGSEA in the germline V gene. With V trimmed by 6 bases and J by 1 base, 8 bases remained unmatched.

CDR3 region: CASSKGGLDEKLFF. The DNA of the CDR3 is TGTGCCAGTAGTAAGGGGGGGCTGGATGAAAAACTGTTTTTT. The gene calls are TRBV19 and TRBJ1-4, with D perhaps TRBD1 (6 bases). The CDR3 consists of 14 residues. Germline CDR1 is LNHDA and CDR2 is SQIVND (reference sequence). Trimming removed 4 bases at V and 6 bases at J, with 12 bases between.

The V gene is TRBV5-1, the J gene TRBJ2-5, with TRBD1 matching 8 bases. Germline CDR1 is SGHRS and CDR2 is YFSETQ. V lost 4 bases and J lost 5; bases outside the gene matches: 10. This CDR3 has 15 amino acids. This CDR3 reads CASSGSGGVGETQYF. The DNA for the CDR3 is TGCGCCAGCAGCGGCTCAGGGGGCGTGGGGGAGACCCAGTACTTC.

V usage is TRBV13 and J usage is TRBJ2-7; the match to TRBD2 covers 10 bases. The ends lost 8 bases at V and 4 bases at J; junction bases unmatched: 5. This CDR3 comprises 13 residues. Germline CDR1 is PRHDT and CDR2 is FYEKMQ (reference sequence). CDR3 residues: CASHLAGVYEQYF. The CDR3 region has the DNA TGTGCCAGCCATCTAGCGGGGGTTTACGAGCAGTACTTC. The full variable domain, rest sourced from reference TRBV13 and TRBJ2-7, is AAGVIQSPRHLIKEKRETATLKCYPIPRHDTVYWYQQGPGQDPQFLISFYEKMQSDKGSIPDRFSAQQFSDYHSELNMSSLELGDSALYFCASHLAGVYEQYFGPGTRLTVT.

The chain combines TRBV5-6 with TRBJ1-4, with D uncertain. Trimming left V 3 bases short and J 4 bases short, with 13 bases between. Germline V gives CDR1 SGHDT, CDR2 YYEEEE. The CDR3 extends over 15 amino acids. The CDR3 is CASSSVGAGNEKLFF. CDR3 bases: TGTGCCAGCAGCTCGGTTGGTGCCGGTAATGAAAAACTGTTTTTT.